One sample yielded the 2 T cell receptor beta chains listed below, sequenced in a study of blood T cells in healthy people across ages. A second roughly 7 to 11 cycle PCR used barcoded and J-beta primers. TCRdb used MiXCR to reprocess the 5' RACE reads, holding one entry per CDR3 protein. The profile shows around 870,000 distinct CDR3 sequences, 25% to 30% of them singletons. The sequencing input was blood. The receptors shown here come from a woman older than 75 in good health.

This clonotype came up many times. The chain has TRBV6-1 and TRBJ2-1; 8 nucleotides align to TRBD1. The V gene's germline CDR1 is MNHNS and CDR2 SASEGT. The V and J ends lost 5 bases and 6 bases, in that order; junction bases with no gene match: 15. The CDR3 is 17 residues long. The CDR3 bases are TGTGCCAGCAGTACCAAATCCCGGGACAGGATGGCCAATGAGCAGTTCTTC. It encodes CASSTKSRDRMANEQFF.

This clonotype showed up many times. The rearrangement links TRBV5-1 to TRBJ2-3; D not resolved. Deletions cut 2 bases from V and 2 bases from J, with 18 bases between. Germline V CDR1 and CDR2: SGHRS, YFSETQ. The CDR3 is 17 amino acids. CDR3 DNA sequence: TGCGCCAGCAGCTTTAGGCAGCCGGGTCGAAACACAGATACGCAGTATTTT. Translation: CASSFRQPGRNTDTQYF.